This TCR beta chain is drawn from a study of OX40 agonist ivuxolimab in advanced cancers. Notes on the study in general: Normalized T-cell clonal expansion was also low in a subset of nonresponders. CD8+ T cells averaged more expanded clones than CD4+.

The data were produced by immunoSEQ multiplex PCR, yet TCRdb's version contains in-frame clones alone and is incomplete. The table includes over 45,000 clones, around 85% detected once. CDR3 size: 13 residues. Trimming pared 6 bases from V and 7 bases from J, leaving 16 bases between. CDR1 and CDR2 from the germline V gene are MNHEY and SMNVEV (reference sequence). This clone has only a few counts. The antigen remains unidentified. Systemic immunosuppression or a history of autoimmune disease excluded patients. The study sampled blood at baseline, cycle 4 day 1, and cycle 7 day 1. This chain links TRBV27 with TRBJ2-7; the D gene is possibly TRBD1 (6 bases). The sequenced sample was CD4+ or CD8+ T cells sorted from blood, obtained in a trial of the OX40 agonist ivuxolimab. This TCR was sampled from an adult with an advanced solid tumor such as melanoma, head and neck, liver or kidney cancer. Here the CDR3 reads CASRDDTGWEQYF. The CDR3 nucleotides are TGTGCCAGCAGAGACGATACAGGGTGGGAGCAGTACTTC.